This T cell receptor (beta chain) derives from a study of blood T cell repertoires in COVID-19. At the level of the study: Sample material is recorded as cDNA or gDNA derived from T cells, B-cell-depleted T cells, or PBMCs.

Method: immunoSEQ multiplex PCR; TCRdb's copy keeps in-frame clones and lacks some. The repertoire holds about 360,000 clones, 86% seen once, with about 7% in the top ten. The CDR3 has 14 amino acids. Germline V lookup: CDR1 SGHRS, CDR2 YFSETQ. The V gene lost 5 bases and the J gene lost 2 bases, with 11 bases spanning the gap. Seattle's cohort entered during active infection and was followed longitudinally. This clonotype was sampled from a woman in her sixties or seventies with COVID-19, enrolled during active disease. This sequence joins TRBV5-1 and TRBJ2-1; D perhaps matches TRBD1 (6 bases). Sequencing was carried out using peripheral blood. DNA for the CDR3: TGCGCCAGCAGTCCCGGACAGACCTACAATGAGCAGTTCTTC. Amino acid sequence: CASSPGQTYNEQFF.